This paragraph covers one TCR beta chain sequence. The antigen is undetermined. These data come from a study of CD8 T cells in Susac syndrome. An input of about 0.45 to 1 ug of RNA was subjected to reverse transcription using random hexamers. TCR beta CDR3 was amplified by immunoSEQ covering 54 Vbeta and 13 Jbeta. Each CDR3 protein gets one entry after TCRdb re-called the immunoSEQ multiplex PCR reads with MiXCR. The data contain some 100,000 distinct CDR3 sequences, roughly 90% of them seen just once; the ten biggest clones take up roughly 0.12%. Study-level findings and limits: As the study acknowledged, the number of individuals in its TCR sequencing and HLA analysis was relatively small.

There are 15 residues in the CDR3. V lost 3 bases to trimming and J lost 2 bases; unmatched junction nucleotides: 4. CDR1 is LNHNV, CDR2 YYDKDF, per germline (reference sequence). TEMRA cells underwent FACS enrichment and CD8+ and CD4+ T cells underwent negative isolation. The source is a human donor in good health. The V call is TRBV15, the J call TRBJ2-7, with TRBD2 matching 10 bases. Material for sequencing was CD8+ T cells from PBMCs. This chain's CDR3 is CATSSSGGTPYEQYF. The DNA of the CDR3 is TGTGCCACCAGCAGTAGCGGGGGGACGCCCTACGAGCAGTACTTC. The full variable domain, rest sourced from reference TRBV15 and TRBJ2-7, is DAMVIQNPRYQVTQFGKPVTLSCSQTLNHNVMYWYQQKSSQAPKLLFHYYDKDFNNEADTPDNFQSRRPNTSFCFLDIRSPGLGDTAMYLCATSSSGGTPYEQYFGPGTRLTVT.